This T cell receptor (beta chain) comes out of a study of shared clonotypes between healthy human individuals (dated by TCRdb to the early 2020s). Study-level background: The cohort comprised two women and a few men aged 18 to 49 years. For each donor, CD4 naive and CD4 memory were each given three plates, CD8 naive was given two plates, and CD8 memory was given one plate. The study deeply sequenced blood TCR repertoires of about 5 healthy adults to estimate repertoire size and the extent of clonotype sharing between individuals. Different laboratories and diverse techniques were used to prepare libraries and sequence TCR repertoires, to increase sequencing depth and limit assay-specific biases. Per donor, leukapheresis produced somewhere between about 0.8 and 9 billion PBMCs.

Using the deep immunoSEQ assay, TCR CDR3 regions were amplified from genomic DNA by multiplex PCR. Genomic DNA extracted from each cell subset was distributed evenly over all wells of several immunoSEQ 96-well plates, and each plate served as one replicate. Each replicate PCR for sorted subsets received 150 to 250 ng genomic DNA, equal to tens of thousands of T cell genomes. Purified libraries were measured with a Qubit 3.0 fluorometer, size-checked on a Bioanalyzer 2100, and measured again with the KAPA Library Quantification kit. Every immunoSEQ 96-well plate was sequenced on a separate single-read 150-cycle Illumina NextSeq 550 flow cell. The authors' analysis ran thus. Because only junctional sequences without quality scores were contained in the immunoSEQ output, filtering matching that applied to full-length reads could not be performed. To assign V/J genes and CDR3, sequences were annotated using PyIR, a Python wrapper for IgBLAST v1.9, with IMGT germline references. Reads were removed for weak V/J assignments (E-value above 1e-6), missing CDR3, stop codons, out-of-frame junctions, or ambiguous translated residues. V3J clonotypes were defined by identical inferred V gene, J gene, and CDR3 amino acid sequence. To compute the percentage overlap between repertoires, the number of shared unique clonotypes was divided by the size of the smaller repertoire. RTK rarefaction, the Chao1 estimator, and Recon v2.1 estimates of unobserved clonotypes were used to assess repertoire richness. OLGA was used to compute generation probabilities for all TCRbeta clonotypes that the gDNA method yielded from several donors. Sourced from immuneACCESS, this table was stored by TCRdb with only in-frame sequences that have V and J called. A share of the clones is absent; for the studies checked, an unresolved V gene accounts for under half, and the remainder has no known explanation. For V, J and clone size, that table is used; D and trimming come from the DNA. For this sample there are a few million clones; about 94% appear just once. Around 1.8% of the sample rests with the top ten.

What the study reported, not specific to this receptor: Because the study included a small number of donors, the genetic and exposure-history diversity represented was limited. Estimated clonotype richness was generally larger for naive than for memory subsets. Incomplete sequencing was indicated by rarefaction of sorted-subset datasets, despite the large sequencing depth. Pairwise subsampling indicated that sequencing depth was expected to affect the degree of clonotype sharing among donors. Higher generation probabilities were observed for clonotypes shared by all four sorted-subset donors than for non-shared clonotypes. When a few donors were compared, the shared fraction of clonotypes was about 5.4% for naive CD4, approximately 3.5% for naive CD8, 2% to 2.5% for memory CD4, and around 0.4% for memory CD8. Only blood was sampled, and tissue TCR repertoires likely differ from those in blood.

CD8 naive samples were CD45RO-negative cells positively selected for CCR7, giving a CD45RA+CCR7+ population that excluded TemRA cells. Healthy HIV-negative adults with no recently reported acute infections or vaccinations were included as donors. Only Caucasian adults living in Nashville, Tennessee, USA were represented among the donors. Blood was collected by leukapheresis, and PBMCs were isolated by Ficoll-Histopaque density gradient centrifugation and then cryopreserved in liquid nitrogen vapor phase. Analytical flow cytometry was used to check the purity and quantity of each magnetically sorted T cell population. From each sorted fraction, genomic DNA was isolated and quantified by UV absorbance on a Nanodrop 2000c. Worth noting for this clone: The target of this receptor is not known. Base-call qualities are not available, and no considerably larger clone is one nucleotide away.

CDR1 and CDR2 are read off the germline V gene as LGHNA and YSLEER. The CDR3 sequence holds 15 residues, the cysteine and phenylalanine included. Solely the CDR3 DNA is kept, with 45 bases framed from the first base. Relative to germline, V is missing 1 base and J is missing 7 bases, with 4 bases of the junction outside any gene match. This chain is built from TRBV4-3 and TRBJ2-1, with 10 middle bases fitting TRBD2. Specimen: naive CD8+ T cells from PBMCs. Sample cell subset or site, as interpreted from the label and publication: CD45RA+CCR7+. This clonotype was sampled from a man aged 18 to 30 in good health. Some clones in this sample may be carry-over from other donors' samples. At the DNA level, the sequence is TGCGCCAGCAGCCAAGCGAGTAGCGGGAGGAATGAGCAGTTCTTC. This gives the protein CASSQASSGRNEQFF.